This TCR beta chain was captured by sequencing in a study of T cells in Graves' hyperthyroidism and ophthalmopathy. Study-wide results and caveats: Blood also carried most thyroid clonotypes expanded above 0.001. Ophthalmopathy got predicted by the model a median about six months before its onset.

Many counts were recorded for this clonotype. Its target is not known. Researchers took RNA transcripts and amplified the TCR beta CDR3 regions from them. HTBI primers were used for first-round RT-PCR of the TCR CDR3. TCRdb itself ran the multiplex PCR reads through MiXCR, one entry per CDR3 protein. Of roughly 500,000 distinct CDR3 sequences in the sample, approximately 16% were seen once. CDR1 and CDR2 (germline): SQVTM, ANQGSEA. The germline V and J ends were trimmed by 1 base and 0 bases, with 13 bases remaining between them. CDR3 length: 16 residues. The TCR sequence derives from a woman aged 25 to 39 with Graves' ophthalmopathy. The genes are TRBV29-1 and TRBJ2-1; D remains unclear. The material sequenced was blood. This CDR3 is CSVEAVSPSSYNEQFF. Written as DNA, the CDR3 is TGCAGCGTTGAAGCAGTATCACCCAGCTCCTACAATGAGCAGTTCTTC.